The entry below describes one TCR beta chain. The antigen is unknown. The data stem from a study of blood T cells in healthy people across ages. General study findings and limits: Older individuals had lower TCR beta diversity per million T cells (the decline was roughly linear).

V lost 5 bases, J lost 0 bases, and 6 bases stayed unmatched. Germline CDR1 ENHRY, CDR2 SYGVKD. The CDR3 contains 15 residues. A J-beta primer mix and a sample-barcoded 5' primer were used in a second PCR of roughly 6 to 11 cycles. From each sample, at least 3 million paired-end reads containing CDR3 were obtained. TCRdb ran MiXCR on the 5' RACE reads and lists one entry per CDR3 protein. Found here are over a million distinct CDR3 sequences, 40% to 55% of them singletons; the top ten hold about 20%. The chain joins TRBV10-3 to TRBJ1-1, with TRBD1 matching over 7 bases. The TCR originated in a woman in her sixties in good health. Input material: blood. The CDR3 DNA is TGTGCCATCAGTAATACGGGACAGCTGAACACTGAAGCTTTCTTT. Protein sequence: CAISNTGQLNTEAFF.